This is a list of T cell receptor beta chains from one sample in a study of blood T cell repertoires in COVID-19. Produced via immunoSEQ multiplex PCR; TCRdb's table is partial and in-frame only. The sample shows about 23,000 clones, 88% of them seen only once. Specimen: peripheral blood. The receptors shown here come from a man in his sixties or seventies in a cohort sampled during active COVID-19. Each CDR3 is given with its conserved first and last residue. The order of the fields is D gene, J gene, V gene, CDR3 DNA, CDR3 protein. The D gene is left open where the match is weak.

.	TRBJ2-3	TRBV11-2	TGTGCCGTCTCCACCGGTCAGCCAGGGGGGACGCAGTATTTT	CAVSTGQPGGTQYF
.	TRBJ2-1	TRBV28	TGTGCCAGCAGCCCGGCAGGGGGGACCGGTGATACGCTGTTCTTC	CASSPAGGTGDTLFF
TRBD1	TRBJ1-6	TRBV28	TGTGCCACCCGGGACAGCAATAATTCACCCCTCCACTTT	CATRDSNNSPLHF
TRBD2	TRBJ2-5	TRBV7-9	TGTGCCAGCAGCACCCGCTCGACTAGCGGGGATAAAGAGACCCAGTACTTC	CASSTRSTSGDKETQYF
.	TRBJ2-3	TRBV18	TGTGCCAGCTCATCGTACATCAGCACAGATACGCAGTATTTT	CASSSYISTDTQYF
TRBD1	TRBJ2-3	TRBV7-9	TGTGCCAGCAGAGCGACAGGGGATACGCAGTATTTT	CASRATGDTQYF
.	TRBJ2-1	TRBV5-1	TGCGCCAGCACTCCTGAGGCGGGGGCCGGGTCCTACAATGAGCAGTTCTTC	CASTPEAGAGSYNEQFF
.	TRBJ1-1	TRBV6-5	TGTGCCAGCAGTTACTCGAGAGATACTGAAGCTTTCTTT	CASSYSRDTEAFF
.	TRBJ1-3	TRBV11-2	TGTGCCAGCAGCTTAGCAGGAAGCTCTGGAAACACCATATATTTT	CASSLAGSSGNTIYF
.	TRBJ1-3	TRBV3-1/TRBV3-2	TGTGCCAGCAGCCAAGGGACACAGATCTCTGGAAACACCATATATTTT	CASSQGTQISGNTIYF
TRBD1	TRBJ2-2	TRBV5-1	TGCGCCAGCGGGGGGACAGGTTACACCGGGGAGCTGTTTTTT	CASGGTGYTGELFF
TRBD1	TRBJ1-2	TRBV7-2	TGTGCCAGCAGCTTTACAGGGGGACCTTCTAACTATGGCTACACCTTC	CASSFTGGPSNYGYTF
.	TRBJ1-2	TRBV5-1	TGCGCCAGCAGCTTGGCCCAGGGGTTCTATGGCTACACCTTC	CASSLAQGFYGYTF
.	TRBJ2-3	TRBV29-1	TGCAGCGTTCGTCTGATCGGTGGTACTAGCACAGATACGCAGTATTTT	CSVRLIGGTSTDTQYF
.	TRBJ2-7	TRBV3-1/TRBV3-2	TGTGCCAGCAGCCAAACAGGACGCGAGCAGTACTTC	CASSQTGREQYF
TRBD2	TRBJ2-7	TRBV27	TGTGCCAGCAGACCATCTCGGGAGGGCCGGGGCGAGCAGTACTTC	CASRPSREGRGEQYF
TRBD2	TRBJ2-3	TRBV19	TGTGCCAGTAGTCGTCACGGTGGGACTAGCGGGAGTTCTAGCACAGATACGCAGTATTTT	CASSRHGGTSGSSSTDTQYF